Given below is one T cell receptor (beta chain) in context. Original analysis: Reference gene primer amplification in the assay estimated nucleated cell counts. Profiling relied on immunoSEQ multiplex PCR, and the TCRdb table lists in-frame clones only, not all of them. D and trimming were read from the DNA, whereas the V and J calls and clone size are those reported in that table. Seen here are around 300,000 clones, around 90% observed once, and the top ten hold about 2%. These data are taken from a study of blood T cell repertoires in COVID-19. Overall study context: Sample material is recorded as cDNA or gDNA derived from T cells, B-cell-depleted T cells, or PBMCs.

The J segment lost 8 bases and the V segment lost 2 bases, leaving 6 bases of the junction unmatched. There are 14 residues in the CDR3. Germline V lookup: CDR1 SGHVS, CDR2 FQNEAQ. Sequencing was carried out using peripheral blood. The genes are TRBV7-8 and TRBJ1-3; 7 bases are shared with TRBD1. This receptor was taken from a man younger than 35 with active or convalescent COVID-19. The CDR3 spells CASSLSQGVYTIYF. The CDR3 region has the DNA TGTGCCAGCAGCTTAAGCCAGGGGGTGTACACCATATATTTT.